These 3 T cell receptor beta chains were sequenced from one sample in a study of liver allograft versus peripheral blood T cells. Study-level information: What was compared were the T cell receptor repertoires in transplanted livers and those in the peripheral blood of recipients.

One entry per CDR3 protein, called by TCRdb with MiXCR from the reads. The sample records over 5,500 distinct CDR3 sequences, more than 15% being singletons. Receptor source: a human patient who had a liver transplant. Some T cells may be graft donor cells.

The rearrangement links TRBV20-1 to TRBJ2-2, with 7 bases fitting TRBD1. Per germline, CDR1 DFQATT and CDR2 SNEGSKA (reference sequence). The junction had 11 bases not matched to a gene; V was cut back by 4 bases and J by 3 bases. The CDR3 consists of 16 residues. In DNA, the CDR3 is TGCAGTGCTACAGAGCTAGGGGGCGGCGACACCGGGGAGCTGTTTTTT. Translation gives CSATELGGGDTGELFF.

The chain links TRBV3-1 to TRBJ1-1; D call uncertain. V was trimmed by 4 bases and J by 0 bases, leaving 12 bases between them. Germline V lookup: CDR1 LGHDT, CDR2 YNNKEL (reference sequence). CDR3 length: 15 residues. DNA of the CDR3: TGTGCCAGCAGCCCTACGACTGTGATGAACACTGAAGCTTTCTTT. Protein sequence: CASSPTTVMNTEAFF.

This clonotype has more than one count but fewer than ten. The chain has TRBV9 and TRBJ1-3; TRBD1 matches 8 bases. J was trimmed by 0 bases and V by 4 bases; bases with no gene match: 6. Germline V gene data show CDR1 as SGDLS and CDR2 as YYNGEE. This CDR3 has 16 amino acids. CDR3 in DNA: TGTGCCAGCAGCCCCGGGGACAGGAGCTCTGGAAACACCATATATTTT. This codes for CASSPGDRSSGNTIYF. Filled out from reference TRBV9 and TRBJ1-3, the complete variable domain reads DSGVTQTPKHLITATGQRVTLRCSPRSGDLSVYWYQQSLDQGLQFLIQYYNGEERAKGNILERFSAQQFPDLHSELNLSSLELGDSALYFCASSPGDRSSGNTIYFGEGSWLTVV.